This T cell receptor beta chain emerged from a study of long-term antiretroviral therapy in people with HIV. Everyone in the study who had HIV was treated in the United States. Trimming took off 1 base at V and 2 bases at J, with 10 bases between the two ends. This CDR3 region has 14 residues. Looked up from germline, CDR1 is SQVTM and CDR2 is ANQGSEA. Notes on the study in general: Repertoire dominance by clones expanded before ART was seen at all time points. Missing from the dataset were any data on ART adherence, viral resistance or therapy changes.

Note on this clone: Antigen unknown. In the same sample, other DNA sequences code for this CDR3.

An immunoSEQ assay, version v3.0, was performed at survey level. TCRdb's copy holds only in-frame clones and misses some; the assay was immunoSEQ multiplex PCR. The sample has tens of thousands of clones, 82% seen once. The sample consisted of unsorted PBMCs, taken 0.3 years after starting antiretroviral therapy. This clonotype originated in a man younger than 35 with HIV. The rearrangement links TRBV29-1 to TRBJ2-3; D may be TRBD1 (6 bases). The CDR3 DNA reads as TGCAGCGTTGAAGGGCAGGGGTACACAGATACGCAGTATTTT. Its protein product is CSVEGQGYTDTQYF.